Listed here are 24 T cell receptor beta chains from one sample, sequenced in a study of siplizumab effects on memory and regulatory T cells. Sequencing used immunoSEQ multiplex PCR; TCRdb keeps in-frame clones, though not all of them. The table lists around 26,000 clones, roughly 84% of them singletons. The material sequenced was memory CD4+ T cells sorted from blood. These receptors were collected from a human donor in good health.

The chain uses TRBV28 and TRBJ2-7; tentative D call: TRBD2 (5 bases). The CDR3 consists of 14 residues. The ends were cut back, 10 bases at V and 0 bases at J, with 16 bases in the middle. Germline CDR1 MDHEN, CDR2 SYDVKM. The DNA for the CDR3 is TGTGCCATCAGGAGGCAGGCCACCTCCTACGAGCAGTACTTC. It codes for CAIRRQATSYEQYF.

A few counts support this clone. This chain links TRBV7-9 with TRBJ2-3, with D possibly TRBD1 on 5 matching bases. Germline values: CDR1 SEHNR, CDR2 FQNEAQ (reference sequence). Between the trimmed V and J ends, which lost 5 bases and 5 bases, there was a span of 26 bases. CDR3 length: 18 residues. CDR3 coding DNA: TGTGCCAGCAGCCCTCTAGTCCTAAGGGGCCGGGTCCTAGATACGCAGTATTTT. It is translated as CASSPLVLRGRVLDTQYF.

J is TRBJ2-7 and V is TRBV6-5; a possible D gene is TRBD2 (5 bases). Trimming took off 6 bases at V and 3 bases at J, with 18 bases between the two ends. CDR1 is MNHEY and CDR2 is SVGAGI in the germline V gene. The CDR3 contains 15 residues. The CDR3 DNA reads TGTGCCAGCAGCCGATTTAGGGAGACGAACTACGAGCAGTACTTC. It specifies CASSRFRETNYEQYF.

The J gene is TRBJ1-1, the V gene TRBV6-6, with 7 bases that match TRBD1. This CDR3 spans 14 amino acids. The germline V gene has CDR1 MNHNY and CDR2 SVGAGI (reference sequence). Losses at the gene ends were 5 bases for V and 0 bases for J; bases not matched to a gene: 3. The CDR3 spells CASSTTGVNTEAFF. The CDR3 DNA sequence: TGTGCCAGCAGTACAACAGGGGTGAACACTGAAGCTTTCTTT.

The chain combines TRBV7-3 with TRBJ2-2; 10 nucleotides agree with TRBD2. The germline CDR1 and CDR2 sequences are SGHTA and FQGTGA. V lost 5 bases to trimming and J lost 7 bases; unmatched junction nucleotides: 4. CDR3 length: 14 residues. The CDR3 DNA sequence: TGTGCCAGCAGCCTAGCGGGAGCAAACGGGGAGCTGTTTTTT. Its protein product is CASSLAGANGELFF.

The rearrangement links TRBV5-5 to TRBJ1-1; a weak D match, TRBD1 (6 bases). The CDR3 extends over 13 amino acids. V lost 4 bases to trimming and J lost 7 bases, with 14 bases between them. The V gene's germline CDR1 is SGHKS and CDR2 YYEKEE (reference sequence). The CDR3 spells CASSADRRGEAFF. CDR3 DNA sequence: TGTGCCAGCAGCGCAGACAGGAGAGGTGAAGCTTTCTTT. The complete variable domain, with remaining parts taken from reference TRBV5-5 and TRBJ1-1, reads DAGVTQSPTHLIKTRGQQVTLRCSPISGHKSVSWYQQVLGQGPQFIFQYYEKEERGRGNFPDRFSARQFPNYSSELNVNALLLGDSALYLCASSADRRGEAFFGQGTRLTVV.

The rearrangement links TRBV29-1 to TRBJ2-2; D may correspond to TRBD1 or TRBD2 (5 bases each). The V and J ends lost 7 bases and 2 bases respectively, with 11 bases between them. The germline CDR1 and CDR2 sequences are SQVTM and ANQGSEA. CDR3 length: 13 amino acids. The DNA for the CDR3 is TGCAGCGCCGGGGACCATAACACCGGGGAGCTGTTTTTT. This gives the protein CSAGDHNTGELFF.

The chain couples TRBV7-9 to TRBJ1-4; D is ambiguous. V was shortened by 7 bases and J by 3 bases, with 6 bases between the two germline ends. The CDR3 covers 12 residues. Per the germline V gene, CDR1 is SEHNR and CDR2 is FQNEAQ (reference sequence). In DNA form, the CDR3 reads TGTGCCAGCAATCGCCCTAATGAAAAACTGTTTTTT. This translates into CASNRPNEKLFF. The full variable domain, in which reference TRBV7-9 and TRBJ1-4 provide the parts outside the CDR3, is DTGVSQNPRHKITKRGQNVTFRCDPISEHNRLYWYRQTLGQGPEFLTYFQNEAQLEKSRLLSDRFSAERPKGSFSTLEIQRTEQGDSAMYLCASNRPNEKLFFGSGTQLSVL.

The gene calls are TRBV14 and TRBJ1-2, with a possible D match to TRBD1 (5 bases). Trimming removed 1 base at V and 7 bases at J, with 25 bases between. The CDR3 totals 18 residues. Germline CDR1 and CDR2: SGHDN and FVKESK. The CDR3 region is CASSQVISNIRWGSGYTF. DNA for the CDR3: TGTGCCAGCAGCCAAGTTATCTCTAACATCAGGTGGGGCTCTGGCTACACCTTC.

The J gene is TRBJ2-1, the V gene TRBV28, with 11 bases matching TRBD2. Germline CDR1 and CDR2: MDHEN and SYDVKM. CDR3 length: 15 amino acids. The V and J ends lost 4 bases and 7 bases, in that order; junction bases with no gene match: 6. The CDR3 spells CASSSRLAGRNEQFF. The CDR3 DNA is TGTGCCAGCAGTTCCCGACTAGCGGGGAGGAATGAGCAGTTCTTC.

The chain links TRBV25-1 to TRBJ2-2; D remains unclear. The germline V gene encodes CDR1 MGHDK and CDR2 SYGVNS. Trimming shortened V by 5 bases and J by 5 bases, and 3 bases separated the two germline ends. The CDR3 is made up of 11 amino acids. The CDR3 region is CASSLTGELFF. The CDR3 DNA is TGTGCCAGCAGTCTGACCGGGGAGCTGTTTTTT.

The V gene is TRBV18, the J gene TRBJ1-1, with D uncertain. The germline CDR1 and CDR2 sequences are KGHSH and LQKENI. The CDR3 length is 14 residues. V dropped 0 bases and J dropped 5 bases, with 10 bases sitting between them. The CDR3 region has the DNA TGTGCCAGCTCACCACCAAGTCCGGGGACTGAAGCTTTCTTT. Its translation: CASSPPSPGTEAFF. Full variable domain (missing parts from reference TRBV18 and TRBJ1-1): NAGVMQNPRHLVRRRGQEARLRCSPMKGHSHVYWYRQLPEEGLKFMVYLQKENIIDESGMPKERFSAEFPKEGPSILRIQQVVRGDSAAYFCASSPPSPGTEAFFGQGTRLTVV.

The V call is TRBV7-9, the J call TRBJ2-7; D uncertain. The CDR3 has 11 amino acids. V dropped 4 bases and J dropped 7 bases, with 8 bases sitting between them. Germline-derived CDR1 and CDR2 are SEHNR and FQNEAQ (reference sequence). CDR3 sequence: CASSSSTEQYF. CDR3 bases: TGTGCCAGCAGCTCATCGACGGAGCAGTACTTC.

In DNA form, the CDR3 reads TGTGCCAGTAGTATAGAAGTTGCAGCGAGCTCCTACAATGAGCAGTTCTTC. Protein product: CASSIEVAASSYNEQFF. The chain uses TRBV19 and TRBJ2-1; the D is unclear. The length of the CDR3 is 17 residues. Germline V gene sequence: CDR1 LNHDA, CDR2 SQIVND (reference sequence). Trimming removed 0 bases at V and 0 bases at J, with 12 bases between.

In its sample, this clone was seen once. The CDR3 DNA reads TGTGCCAGCAGCCAAGGAATCCAGGGGTCGAGAGCTTTCTTT. Its protein is CASSQGIQGSRAFF. The V gene is TRBV7-9, the J gene TRBJ1-1; a weak D match, TRBD1 (6 bases). The ends were cut back, 5 bases at V and 10 bases at J, with 20 bases in the middle. CDR3 length equals 14 residues. Germline assignment: CDR1 SEHNR and CDR2 FQNEAQ (reference sequence).

CDR3 region: CASSSAGGPYEQYF. In DNA form, the CDR3 reads TGTGCCAGCAGCTCCGCTGGAGGACCTTACGAGCAGTACTTC. This rearrangement joins TRBV5-4 to TRBJ2-7; the D gene is possibly TRBD2 (5 bases). The CDR3 loop spans 14 amino acids. The V and J ends lost 3 bases and 4 bases respectively, with 14 bases between them. The germline gives CDR1 SGHNT, CDR2 YYREEE (reference sequence).

The chain carries TRBV7-9 and TRBJ1-2; D not certain. Trimming stripped 1 base from V and 4 bases from J, with 10 bases between. Germline V gene data show CDR1 as SEHNR and CDR2 as FQNEAQ (reference sequence). The CDR3 contains 14 residues. The CDR3 region has the DNA TGTGCCAGCAGCTTAGACGGTTCCCTCTATGGCTACACCTTC. Protein sequence: CASSLDGSLYGYTF. Supplemented by reference TRBV7-9 and TRBJ1-2, the full variable domain reads DTGVSQNPRHKITKRGQNVTFRCDPISEHNRLYWYRQTLGQGPEFLTYFQNEAQLEKSRLLSDRFSAERPKGSFSTLEIQRTEQGDSAMYLCASSLDGSLYGYTFGSGTRLTVV.

The rearrangement uses TRBV6-6 and TRBJ2-1; 8 nucleotides align to TRBD2. The CDR3 totals 16 residues. V lost 4 bases and J lost 4; bases outside the gene matches: 9. CDR1 and CDR2 (germline): MNHNY, SVGAGI (reference sequence). This chain's CDR3 is CASSSDLAGRYNEQFF. CDR3 DNA sequence: TGTGCCAGCAGTTCCGACCTAGCGGGTCGTTACAATGAGCAGTTCTTC.

This clone showed up just a few times. The chain combines TRBV5-8 with TRBJ2-1; 11 bases fit TRBD1. Germline CDR1 SGHTS, CDR2 YDEGEE. This CDR3 is built from 15 residues. J was trimmed by 7 bases and V by 0 bases; bases with no gene match: 3. The CDR3 DNA follows: TGTGCCAGCAGCTTGGGGACAGGGGGCGGGAATGAGCAGTTCTTC. It specifies CASSLGTGGGNEQFF.

V usage is TRBV7-3 and J usage is TRBJ2-2, with 7 bases aligning to TRBD2. This CDR3 comprises 15 residues. Unmatched junction bases numbered 0, after V lost 2 bases and J lost 0 bases. Germline V CDR1 and CDR2: SGHTA, FQGTGA. For the CDR3, the DNA is TGTGCCAGCAGCTTACTAGCGGCGAACACCGGGGAGCTGTTTTTT. Protein sequence: CASSLLAANTGELFF.

The chain recombines TRBV28 with TRBJ2-6; tentatively, D is TRBD2 (5 bases). The CDR3 is made up of 15 amino acids. Germline values: CDR1 MDHEN, CDR2 SYDVKM. V dropped 5 bases and J dropped 0 bases, with 8 bases sitting between them. For the CDR3, the DNA is TGTGCCAGCAGTCCAGGAGGCTCTGGGGCCAACGTCCTGACTTTC. Its protein is CASSPGGSGANVLTF.

The V call is TRBV15, the J call TRBJ2-5; possibly TRBD1 or TRBD2 for D (5 bases each). The V and J ends lost 3 bases and 3 bases respectively, with 8 bases between them. CDR3 length: 13 amino acids. Germline loops: CDR1 LNHNV, CDR2 YYDKDF (reference sequence). CDR3 residues: CATSRGREETQYF. The CDR3 region has the DNA TGTGCCACCAGCAGGGGGCGGGAAGAGACCCAGTACTTC.

The V and J genes are TRBV2 and TRBJ2-3; D could derive from TRBD1 or TRBD2 (6 bases each). Germline CDR1 and CDR2: SNHLY and FYNNEI. The ends were cut back, 6 bases at V and 2 bases at J, with 18 bases in the middle. The CDR3 contains 16 residues. CDR3 coding DNA: TGTGCCAGCAGGGGTGGAGGGGGTCGATCCACAGATACGCAGTATTTT. It specifies CASRGGGGRSTDTQYF.

By proportion, this clone is medium-sized (0.01 to 0.1%). V gene TRBV7-9 combines with J gene TRBJ1-4; weak D call: TRBD1 (5 bases). The CDR3 totals 15 residues. Germline V gene lookup returns CDR1 SEHNR and CDR2 FQNEAQ (reference sequence). V lost 5 bases to trimming and J lost 5 bases, with 15 bases between them. Here the CDR3 reads CASSRAIRTNEKLFF. The DNA of the CDR3 is TGTGCCAGCAGCCGAGCGATCAGGACAAATGAAAAACTGTTTTTT.